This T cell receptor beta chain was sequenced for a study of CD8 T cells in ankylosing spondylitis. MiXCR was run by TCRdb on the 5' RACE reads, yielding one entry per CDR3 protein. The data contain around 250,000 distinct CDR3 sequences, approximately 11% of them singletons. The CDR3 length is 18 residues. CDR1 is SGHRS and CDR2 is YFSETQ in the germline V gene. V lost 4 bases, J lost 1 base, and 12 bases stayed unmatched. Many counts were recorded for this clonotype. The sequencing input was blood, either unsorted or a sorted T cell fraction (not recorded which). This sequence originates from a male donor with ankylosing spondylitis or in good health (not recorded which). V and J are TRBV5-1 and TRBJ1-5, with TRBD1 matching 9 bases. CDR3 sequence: CASSPWDRATSSNQPQHF. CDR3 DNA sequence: TGCGCCAGCAGCCCATGGGACAGGGCTACCTCGAGCAATCAGCCCCAGCATTTT. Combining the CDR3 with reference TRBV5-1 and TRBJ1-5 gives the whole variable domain KAGVTQTPRYLIKTRGQQVTLSCSPISGHRSVSWYQQTPGQGLQFLFEYFSETQRNKGNFPGRFSGRQFSNSRSEMNVSTLELGDSALYLCASSPWDRATSSNQPQHFGDGTRLSIL.